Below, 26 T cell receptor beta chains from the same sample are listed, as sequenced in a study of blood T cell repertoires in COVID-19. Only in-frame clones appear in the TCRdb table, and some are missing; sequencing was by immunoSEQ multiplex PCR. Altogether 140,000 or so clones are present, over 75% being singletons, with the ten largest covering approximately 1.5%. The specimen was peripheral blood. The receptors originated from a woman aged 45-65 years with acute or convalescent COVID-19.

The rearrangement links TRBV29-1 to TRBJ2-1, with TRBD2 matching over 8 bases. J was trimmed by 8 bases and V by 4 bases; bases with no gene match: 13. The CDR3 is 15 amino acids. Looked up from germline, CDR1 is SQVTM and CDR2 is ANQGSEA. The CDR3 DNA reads TGCAGCGTTGCTACGGGGCGGGGGGCCCTCGATGAGCAGTTCTTC. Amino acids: CSVATGRGALDEQFF.

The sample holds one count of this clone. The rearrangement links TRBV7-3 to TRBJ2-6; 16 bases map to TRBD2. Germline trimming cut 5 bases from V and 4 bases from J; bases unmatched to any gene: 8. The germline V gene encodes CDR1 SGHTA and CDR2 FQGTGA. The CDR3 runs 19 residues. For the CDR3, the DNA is TGTGCCAGCAGCACCGGGACTAGCGGGAGGGCCACCGGGGCCAACGTCCTGACTTTC. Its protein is CASSTGTSGRATGANVLTF.

The CDR3 reads CASSSGQNQPQHF. Written as DNA, the CDR3 is TGCGCCAGCAGCAGTGGACAGAATCAGCCCCAGCATTTT. J is TRBJ1-5 and V is TRBV5-1, with TRBD1 as a possible D gene (6 bases). This CDR3 spans 13 amino acids. Deletions cut 4 bases from V and 4 bases from J, with 9 bases between. Germline assignment: CDR1 SGHRS and CDR2 YFSETQ.

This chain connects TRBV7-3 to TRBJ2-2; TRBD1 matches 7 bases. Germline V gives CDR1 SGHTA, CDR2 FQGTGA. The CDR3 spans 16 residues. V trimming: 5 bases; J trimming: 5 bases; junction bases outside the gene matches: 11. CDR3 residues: CASSKKTVTGTGELFF. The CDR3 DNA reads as TGTGCCAGCAGCAAAAAAACCGTGACAGGGACCGGGGAGCTGTTTTTT.

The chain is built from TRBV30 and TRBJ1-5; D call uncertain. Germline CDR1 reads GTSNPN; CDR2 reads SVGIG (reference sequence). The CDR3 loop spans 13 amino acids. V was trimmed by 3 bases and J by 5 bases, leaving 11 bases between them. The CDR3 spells CAWSIGDDQPQHF. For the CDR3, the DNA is TGTGCCTGGAGCATAGGAGACGATCAGCCCCAGCATTTT.

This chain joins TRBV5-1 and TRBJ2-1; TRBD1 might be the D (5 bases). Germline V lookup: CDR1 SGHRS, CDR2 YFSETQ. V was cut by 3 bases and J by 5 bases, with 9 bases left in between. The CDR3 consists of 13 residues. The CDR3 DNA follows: TGCGCCAGCAGCTCACAGGAAAACAATGAGCAGTTCTTC. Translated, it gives CASSSQENNEQFF.

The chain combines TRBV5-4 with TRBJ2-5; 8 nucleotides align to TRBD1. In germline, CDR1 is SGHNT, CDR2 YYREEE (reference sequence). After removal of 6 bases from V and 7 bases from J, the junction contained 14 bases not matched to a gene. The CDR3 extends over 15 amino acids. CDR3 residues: CASNQQGADGGTQYF. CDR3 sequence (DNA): TGTGCCAGCAACCAGCAGGGGGCGGATGGGGGGACCCAGTACTTC.

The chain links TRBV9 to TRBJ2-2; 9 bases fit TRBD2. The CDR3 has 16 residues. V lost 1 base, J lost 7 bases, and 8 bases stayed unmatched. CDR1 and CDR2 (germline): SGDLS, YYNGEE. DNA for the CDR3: TGTGCCAGCAGCGTACGGGGTCTAGCGGGATACGGGGAGCTGTTTTTT. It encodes CASSVRGLAGYGELFF.

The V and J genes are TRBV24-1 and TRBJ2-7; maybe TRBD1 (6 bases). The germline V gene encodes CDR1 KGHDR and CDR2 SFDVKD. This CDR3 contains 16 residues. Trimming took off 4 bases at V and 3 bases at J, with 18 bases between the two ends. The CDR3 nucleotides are TGTGCCACCAGTGAATCGCAGGGGCTTCCCCGCTACGAGCAGTACTTC. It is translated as CATSESQGLPRYEQYF.

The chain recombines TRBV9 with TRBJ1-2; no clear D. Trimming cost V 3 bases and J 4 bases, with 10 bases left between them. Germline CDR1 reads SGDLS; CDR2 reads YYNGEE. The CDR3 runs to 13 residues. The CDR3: CASSAERGYGYTF. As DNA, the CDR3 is TGTGCCAGCAGCGCCGAGCGGGGCTATGGCTACACCTTC.

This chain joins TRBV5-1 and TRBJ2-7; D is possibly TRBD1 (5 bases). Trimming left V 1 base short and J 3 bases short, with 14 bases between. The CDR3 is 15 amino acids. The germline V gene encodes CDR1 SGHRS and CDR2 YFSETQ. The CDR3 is CASSLRTTASYEQYF. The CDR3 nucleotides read TGCGCCAGCAGCTTGAGGACGACAGCCAGCTACGAGCAGTACTTC.

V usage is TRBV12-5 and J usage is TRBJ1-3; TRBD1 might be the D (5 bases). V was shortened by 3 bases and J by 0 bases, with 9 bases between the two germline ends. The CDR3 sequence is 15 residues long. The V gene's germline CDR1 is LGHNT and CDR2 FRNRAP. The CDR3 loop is CASGLIGASGNTIYF. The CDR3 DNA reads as TGTGCTAGTGGTTTAATTGGGGCCTCTGGAAACACCATATATTTT.

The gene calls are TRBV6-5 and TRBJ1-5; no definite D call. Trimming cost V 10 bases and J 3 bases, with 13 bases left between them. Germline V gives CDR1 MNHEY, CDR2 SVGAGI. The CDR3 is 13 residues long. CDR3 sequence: CAIRRQNNQPQHF. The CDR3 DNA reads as TGTGCCATCAGGAGGCAGAACAATCAGCCCCAGCATTTT.

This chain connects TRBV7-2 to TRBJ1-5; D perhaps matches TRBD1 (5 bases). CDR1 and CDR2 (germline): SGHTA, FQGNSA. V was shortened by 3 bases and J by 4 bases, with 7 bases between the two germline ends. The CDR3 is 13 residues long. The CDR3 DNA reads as TGTGCCAGCAGCTTCGACAGTAATCAGCCCCAGCATTTT. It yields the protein CASSFDSNQPQHF. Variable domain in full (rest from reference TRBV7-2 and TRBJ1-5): GAGVSQSPSNKVTEKGKDVELRCDPISGHTALYWYRQSLGQGLEFLIYFQGNSAPDKSGLPSDRFSAERTGGSVSTLTIQRTQQEDSAVYLCASSFDSNQPQHFGDGTRLSIL.

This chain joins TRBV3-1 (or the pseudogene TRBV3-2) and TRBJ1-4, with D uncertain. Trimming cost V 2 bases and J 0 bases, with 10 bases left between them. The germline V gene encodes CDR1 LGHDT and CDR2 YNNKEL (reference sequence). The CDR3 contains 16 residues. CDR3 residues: CASSQFLPTTNEKLFF. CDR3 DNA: TGTGCCAGCAGCCAATTTCTACCCACAACTAATGAAAAACTGTTTTTT.

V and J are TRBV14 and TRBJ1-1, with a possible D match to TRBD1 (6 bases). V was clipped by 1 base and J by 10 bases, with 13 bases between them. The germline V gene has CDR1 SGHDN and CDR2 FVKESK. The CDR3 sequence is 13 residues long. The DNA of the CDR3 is TGTGCCAGCAGCCAAGGGGGGCGGGTGAGAGCTTTCTTT. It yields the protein CASSQGGRVRAFF. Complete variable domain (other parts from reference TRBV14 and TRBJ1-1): EAGVTQFPSHSVIEKGQTVTLRCDPISGHDNLYWYRRVMGKEIKFLLHFVKESKQDESGMPNNRFLAERTGGTYSTLKVQPAELEDSGVYFCASSQGGRVRAFFGQGTRLTVV.

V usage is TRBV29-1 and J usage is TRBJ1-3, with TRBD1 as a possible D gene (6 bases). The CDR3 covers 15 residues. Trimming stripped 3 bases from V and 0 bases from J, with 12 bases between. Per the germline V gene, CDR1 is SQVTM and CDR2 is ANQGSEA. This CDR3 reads CSVEYWTASGNTIYF. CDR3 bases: TGCAGCGTTGAGTATTGGACAGCCTCTGGAAACACCATATATTTT.

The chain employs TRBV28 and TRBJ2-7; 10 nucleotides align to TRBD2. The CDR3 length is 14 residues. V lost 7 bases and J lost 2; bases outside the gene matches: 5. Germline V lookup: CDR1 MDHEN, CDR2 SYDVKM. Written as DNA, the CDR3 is TGTGCCAGCACTTCTAGCGGGGGAACCTACGAGCAGTACTTC. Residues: CASTSSGGTYEQYF.

In nucleotides, the CDR3 is TGTGCCTGGAGGCCCAGCGGCCACACCATATATTTT. Translated, it gives CAWRPSGHTIYF. V gene TRBV30 combines with J gene TRBJ1-3; D is unclear. V was shortened by 3 bases and J by 8 bases, with 11 bases between the two germline ends. The CDR3 length is 12 residues. CDR1 GTSNPN and CDR2 SVGIG come from the germline V gene (reference sequence).

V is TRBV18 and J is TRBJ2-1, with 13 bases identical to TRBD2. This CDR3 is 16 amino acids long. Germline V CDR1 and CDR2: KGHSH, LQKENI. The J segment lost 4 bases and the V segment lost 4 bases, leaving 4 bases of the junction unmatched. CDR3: CASSHGTSGIYNEQFF. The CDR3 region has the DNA TGTGCCAGCTCACACGGGACTAGCGGGATTTACAATGAGCAGTTCTTC.

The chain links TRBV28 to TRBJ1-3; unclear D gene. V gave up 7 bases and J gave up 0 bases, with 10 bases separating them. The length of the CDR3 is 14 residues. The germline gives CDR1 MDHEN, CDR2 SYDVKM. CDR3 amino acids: CASTPGSSGNTIYF. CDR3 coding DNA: TGTGCCAGCACCCCGGGTAGCTCTGGAAACACCATATATTTT.

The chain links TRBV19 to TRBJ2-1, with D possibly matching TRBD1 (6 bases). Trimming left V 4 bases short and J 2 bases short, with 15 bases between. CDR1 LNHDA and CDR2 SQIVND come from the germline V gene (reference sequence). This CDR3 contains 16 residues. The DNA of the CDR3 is TGTGCCAGTAGTACCCTACAGGGAACGACCTACAATGAGCAGTTCTTC. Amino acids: CASSTLQGTTYNEQFF.

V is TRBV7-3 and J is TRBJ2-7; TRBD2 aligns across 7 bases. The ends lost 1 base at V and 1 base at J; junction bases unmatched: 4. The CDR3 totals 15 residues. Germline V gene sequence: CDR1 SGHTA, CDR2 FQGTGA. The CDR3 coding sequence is TGTGCCAGCAGCTTAAACGGGGGGAGGTCCTACGAGCAGTACTTC. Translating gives CASSLNGGRSYEQYF.

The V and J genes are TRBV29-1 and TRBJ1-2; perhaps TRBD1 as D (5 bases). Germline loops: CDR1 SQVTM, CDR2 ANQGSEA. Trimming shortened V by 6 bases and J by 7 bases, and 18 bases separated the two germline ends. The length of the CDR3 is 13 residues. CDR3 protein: CSVPPGGVSGYTF. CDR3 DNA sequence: TGCAGCGTCCCGCCTGGGGGGGTCTCTGGCTACACCTTC.

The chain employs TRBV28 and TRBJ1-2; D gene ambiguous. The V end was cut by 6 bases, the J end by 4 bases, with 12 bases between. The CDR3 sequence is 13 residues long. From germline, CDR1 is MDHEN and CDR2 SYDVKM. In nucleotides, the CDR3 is TGTGCCAGCAGCCGAGACCGGGGCTATGGCTACACCTTC. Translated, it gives CASSRDRGYGYTF.

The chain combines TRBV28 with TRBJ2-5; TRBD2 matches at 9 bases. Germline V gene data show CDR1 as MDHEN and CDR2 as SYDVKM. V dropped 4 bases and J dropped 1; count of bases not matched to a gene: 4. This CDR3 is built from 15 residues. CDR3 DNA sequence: TGTGCCAGCAGTTCGAGCGGGGGGCCCCAAGAGACCCAGTACTTC. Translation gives CASSSSGGPQETQYF.